The 16 T cell receptor beta chains listed next were all sequenced from one sample in a study of shared clonotypes between healthy human individuals. Measured with immunoSEQ multiplex PCR; TCRdb has only the in-frame clones, and not every one. The profile shows 2 million to 2.5 million clones, over 85% of them singletons. The naive CD8 population came from CD45RO-negative cells selected for CCR7, without terminally differentiated effector memory CD45RA+ cells. The sample was naive CD8+ T cells sorted from blood. These receptors all come from a man aged 18 to 29 in good health.

The rearrangement links TRBV4-1 to TRBJ2-3; D call uncertain. This CDR3 has 16 amino acids. In germline, CDR1 is MGHRA, CDR2 YSYEKL. With 2 bases removed from V and 6 bases from J, the gap between germline ends came to 18 bases. CDR3 amino acids: CASSQIISQVGDTQYF. As DNA, the CDR3 is TGCGCCAGCAGCCAAATCATCTCCCAAGTGGGGGATACGCAGTATTTT.

A word on this clone: In the same sample, other DNA sequences code for this CDR3. The chain has TRBV5-4 and TRBJ1-1, with D perhaps matching TRBD1 (5 bases). With 2 bases removed from V and 5 bases from J, the gap between germline ends came to 10 bases. CDR1 and CDR2 (germline): SGHNT, YYREEE (reference sequence). The CDR3 runs to 13 residues. The CDR3 region is CASSLSGGTEAFF. Here the CDR3 DNA reads TGTGCCAGCAGCTTATCTGGGGGGACTGAAGCTTTCTTT.

This clone was recorded once. This rearrangement joins TRBV30 to TRBJ1-4; a weak D match, TRBD1 (5 bases). Trimming took 5 bases from V and 15 from J, leaving 22 bases between them. Germline V gene data show CDR1 as GTSNPN and CDR2 as SVGIG (reference sequence). This CDR3 contains 13 residues. The CDR3 sequence is CAWGQGGLESLFF. The DNA of the CDR3 is TGTGCCTGGGGCCAGGGCGGCCTGGAATCTTTGTTTTTT.

V gene TRBV7-8 combines with J gene TRBJ2-2; D perhaps matches TRBD2 (6 bases). CDR1 is SGHVS, CDR2 FQNEAQ, per germline. V gave up 1 base and J gave up 7 bases, with 16 bases separating them. The CDR3 contains 16 residues. For the CDR3, the DNA is TGTGCCAGCAGCTTAGTTGGAGGGGAGGAAGGCGGGGAGCTGTTTTTT. Translation: CASSLVGGEEGGELFF.

The V and J genes are TRBV7-3 and TRBJ2-5; the D call may be TRBD1 or TRBD2 (5 bases each). CDR1 SGHTA and CDR2 FQGTGA come from the germline V gene. Trimming took 5 bases from V and 4 from J, leaving 14 bases between them. The CDR3 consists of 14 residues. The CDR3 protein is CASSPGTSGETQYF. The CDR3 DNA is TGTGCCAGCAGCCCGGGGACGAGCGGAGAGACCCAGTACTTC.

The chain uses TRBV19 and TRBJ2-7; 9 bases are a match to TRBD2. The CDR3 length is 16 residues. The ends lost 3 bases at V and 0 bases at J; junction bases unmatched: 6. Germline lookup yields CDR1 LNHDA and CDR2 SQIVND (reference sequence). CDR3 bases: TGTGCCAGTAGTATCGGCACTAGCGGGTACTCCTACGAGCAGTACTTC. It specifies CASSIGTSGYSYEQYF. Filled out from reference TRBV19 and TRBJ2-7, the complete variable domain reads DGGITQSPKYLFRKEGQNVTLSCEQNLNHDAMYWYRQDPGQGLRLIYYSQIVNDFQKGDIAEGYSVSREKKESFPLTVTSAQKNPTAFYLCASSIGTSGYSYEQYFGPGTRLTVT.

This CDR3 reads CASSLSESYEQYF. As DNA, the CDR3 is TGTGCCAGCAGCTTATCAGAGTCCTACGAGCAGTACTTC. The chain combines TRBV5-4 with TRBJ2-7; no clear D gene. The germline gives CDR1 SGHNT, CDR2 YYREEE (reference sequence). The CDR3 runs to 13 residues. Trimming took 2 bases from V and 1 from J, leaving 7 bases between them.

This rearrangement joins TRBV4-1 to TRBJ1-1, with TRBD1 as a possible D gene (5 bases). Germline V gene data show CDR1 as MGHRA and CDR2 as YSYEKL. Deletions cut 4 bases from V and 0 bases from J, with 12 bases between. This CDR3 comprises 15 residues. CDR3: CASSPGPKMNTEAFF. CDR3 sequence (DNA): TGCGCCAGCAGCCCAGGGCCAAAGATGAACACTGAAGCTTTCTTT.

The chain is built from TRBV7-9 and TRBJ1-1; 10 nucleotides align to TRBD1. The germline gives CDR1 SEHNR, CDR2 FQNEAQ (reference sequence). The V and J ends lost 2 bases and 3 bases, in that order; junction bases with no gene match: 9. The length of the CDR3 is 17 residues. CDR3: CASSLPGDRGGDTEAFF. DNA of the CDR3: TGTGCCAGCAGCTTACCCGGGGACAGGGGCGGGGACACTGAAGCTTTCTTT. Full variable domain (outside the CDR3, taken from reference TRBV7-9 and TRBJ1-1): DTGVSQNPRHKITKRGQNVTFRCDPISEHNRLYWYRQTLGQGPEFLTYFQNEAQLEKSRLLSDRFSAERPKGSFSTLEIQRTEQGDSAMYLCASSLPGDRGGDTEAFFGQGTRLTVV.

With regard to this clone: Other nucleotide sequences in the sample specify the same CDR3. This chain connects TRBV27 to TRBJ2-1; maybe TRBD2 (6 bases). With 8 bases removed from V and 7 bases from J, the gap between germline ends came to 9 bases. Germline loops: CDR1 MNHEY, CDR2 SMNVEV (reference sequence). The CDR3 extends over 11 amino acids. The CDR3: CASDGGNEQFF. CDR3 DNA sequence: TGTGCCAGCGACGGGGGAAATGAGCAGTTCTTC.

The chain uses TRBV7-9 and TRBJ2-1, with D maybe TRBD2 (6 bases). Per the germline V gene, CDR1 is SEHNR and CDR2 is FQNEAQ (reference sequence). This CDR3 contains 16 residues. V was shortened by 4 bases and J by 2 bases, with 15 bases between the two germline ends. The CDR3 DNA sequence: TGTGCCAGCAGCTCCTCCTATGGGAGGACCTACAATGAGCAGTTCTTC. This encodes CASSSSYGRTYNEQFF.

The chain joins TRBV30 to TRBJ2-7; 8 bases are shared with TRBD1. Germline V gives CDR1 GTSNPN, CDR2 SVGIG (reference sequence). The CDR3 totals 16 residues. After removal of 2 bases from V and 3 bases from J, the junction contained 12 bases not matched to a gene. DNA for the CDR3: TGTGCCTGGAGTCCCCCGGACAGGGAGATGTTCTACGAGCAGTACTTC. Amino acids: CAWSPPDREMFYEQYF.

Details on this clone: At the DNA level, this CDR3 is encoded by other sequences in the same sample as well. V and J are TRBV4-1 and TRBJ2-2; D gene unclear. This CDR3 has 14 residues. Germline V gene lookup returns CDR1 MGHRA and CDR2 YSYEKL. V lost 1 base to trimming and J lost 1 base, with 4 bases between them. CDR3 amino acids: CASSQVVNTGELFF. CDR3 nucleotide sequence: TGCGCCAGCAGCCAAGTGGTGAACACCGGGGAGCTGTTTTTT.

This chain connects TRBV7-9 to TRBJ2-7, with 10 bases lining up with TRBD2. The CDR3 loop spans 14 amino acids. Germline-derived CDR1 and CDR2 are SEHNR and FQNEAQ (reference sequence). The ends lost 5 bases at V and 5 bases at J; junction bases unmatched: 6. The CDR3 spells CASSPSGRNHEQYF. The CDR3, as DNA: TGTGCCAGCAGCCCTAGCGGGAGAAACCACGAGCAGTACTTC.

This clone is a singleton in its sample. The chain has TRBV9 and TRBJ2-3, with D perhaps given as TRBD1 or TRBD2 (7 bases each). V lost 0 bases, J lost 2 bases, and 16 bases lay in between. This CDR3 is 17 amino acids long. CDR1 and CDR2 (germline): SGDLS, YYNGEE. The CDR3 sequence is CASSVEGLGGVTDTQYF. In nucleotides, the CDR3 is TGTGCCAGCAGCGTAGAAGGACTAGGGGGCGTCACAGATACGCAGTATTTT. Variable domain in full (rest from reference TRBV9 and TRBJ2-3): DSGVTQTPKHLITATGQRVTLRCSPRSGDLSVYWYQQSLDQGLQFLIQYYNGEERAKGNILERFSAQQFPDLHSELNLSSLELGDSALYFCASSVEGLGGVTDTQYFGPGTRLTVL.

Points on this clone: Other DNA sequences within the sample encode an identical CDR3. The rearrangement joins TRBV28 to TRBJ2-5, with D tentatively TRBD1 (5 bases). This CDR3 comprises 13 residues. From germline, CDR1 is MDHEN and CDR2 SYDVKM. Between the trimmed V and J ends, which lost 3 bases and 4 bases, there was a span of 9 bases. The CDR3 DNA reads TGTGCCAGCAGTTTCCTGGGGCGAGAGACCCAGTACTTC. It encodes CASSFLGRETQYF.